These 19 T cell receptor beta chains were sequenced from one sample in a study of metastatic and nonmetastatic thyroid tumors (dated by TCRdb to 2018 to 2021). The library was prepared using PCR. The instrument was an Illumina HiSeq 4000. In TCRdb, the public reads were trimmed at Q25 with fastp and aligned with MiXCR, with productive beta chains retained. Within this sample are around 23,000 clones, with roughly 19% of them counted one time only. The top ten hold roughly 24% of the sample. None of the patients had been given any treatment before thyroid surgery. What was sequenced was blood. These receptors originate from a male donor with papillary thyroid cancer or a benign thyroid nodule (not recorded which). Some clones in this sample may be carry-over from other donors' samples.

This clone showed up many times. This rearrangement joins TRBV18 to TRBJ2-2; D uncertain. From germline, CDR1 is KGHSH and CDR2 LQKENI. Trimming stripped 6 bases from V and 4 bases from J, with 24 bases between. The CDR3 runs 18 residues. The CDR3 here is CASSPTALGGYSTGELFF. The CDR3 DNA reads as TGTGCCAGCTCCCCCACGGCACTGGGCGGATATAGCACCGGGGAGCTGTTTTTT.

This clone was counted at least ten times. The chain combines TRBV12-5 with TRBJ2-2; no reliable D call. The V end lost 5 bases, the J end lost 3 bases, and 7 bases lay between the germline ends. This CDR3 comprises 13 residues. In germline, CDR1 is LGHNT, CDR2 FRNRAP. CDR3 bases: TGTGCTAGTGGTGAGAAAGACACCGGGGAGCTGTTTTTT. Translating gives CASGEKDTGELFF.

This clone appeared many times. The chain uses TRBV7-6 and TRBJ1-2; tentative D call: TRBD1 (5 bases). Germline V gene lookup returns CDR1 SGHVS and CDR2 FNYEAQ. This CDR3 is built from 14 residues. Trimming shortened V by 4 bases and J by 8 bases, and 17 bases separated the two germline ends. The CDR3 spells CASSSPGAFWGYTF. DNA of the CDR3: TGTGCCAGCAGCTCCCCCGGGGCCTTCTGGGGCTACACCTTC.

This clone was counted ten times or more. The chain carries TRBV11-1 and TRBJ1-1, with 11 bases matching TRBD1. Trimming at V came to 3 bases and at J to 1 base, leaving 4 bases not matched to a gene. The CDR3 loop spans 16 amino acids. Germline-derived CDR1 and CDR2 are SGHAT and FQDESV (reference sequence). CDR3 in amino acids: CASSFDGTGGNTEAFF. The CDR3 DNA follows: TGTGCCAGCAGCTTTGATGGGACAGGGGGGAACACTGAAGCTTTCTTT.

This clone was observed a handful of times. An end of the junction differs from the germline gene, which may be a read error. The genes are TRBV28 and TRBJ2-1; D unclear. CDR1 and CDR2 from the germline V gene are MDHEN and SYDVKM. The CDR3 consists of 10 residues. The CDR3 region is CVSSLYEQFF. The CDR3 region has the DNA TGTGTCAGCAGTTTATATGAGCAGTTCTTC.

The rearrangement uses TRBV5-4 and TRBJ1-2; the match to TRBD1 covers 11 bases. Germline assignment: CDR1 SGHNT and CDR2 YYREEE (reference sequence). V was clipped by 4 bases and J by 5 bases; unmatched bases: 7. CDR3 length: 15 residues. CDR3 coding DNA: TGTGCCAGCAGCCCCGGGGGGACAGGGGGATATGGCTACACCTTC. This sequence encodes CASSPGGTGGYGYTF.

This clone came up many times. The chain carries TRBV27 and TRBJ1-5; D is ambiguous. Germline CDR1 MNHEY, CDR2 SMNVEV (reference sequence). The V gene lost 2 bases and the J gene lost 2 bases, with 10 bases spanning the gap. CDR3 length: 15 residues. The CDR3 loop is CASSLRGPRNQPQHF. The CDR3 bases are TGTGCCAGCAGTTTACGAGGACCTCGCAATCAGCCCCAGCATTTT.

There are a few counts of this clone. Its ends do not fully match the called genes, so a read error is possible. This rearrangement joins TRBV6-1 to TRBJ2-1; D is perhaps TRBD2 (7 bases). There are 15 residues in the CDR3. Germline CDR1 is MNHNS and CDR2 is SASEGT. CDR3 region: CANSKTSGGANEQFF. CDR3 bases: TGTGCCAACAGTAAAACTAGTGGGGGGGCTAATGAGCAGTTCTTC.

This clone occurred many times. The genes are TRBV27 and TRBJ2-1; 7 bases line up with TRBD1. This CDR3 is 15 amino acids long. Germline CDR1 reads MNHEY; CDR2 reads SMNVEV (reference sequence). V trimming: 5 bases; J trimming: 2 bases; junction bases outside the gene matches: 6. The CDR3 region is CASSVQGEPYNEQFF. As DNA, the CDR3 is TGTGCCAGCAGTGTTCAGGGGGAACCCTACAATGAGCAGTTCTTC.

This clone was seen many times. The J gene is TRBJ1-1, the V gene TRBV20-1, with D perhaps matching TRBD1 (5 bases). CDR1 and CDR2 (germline): DFQATT, SNEGSKA (reference sequence). The CDR3 length is 13 residues. Between the trimmed V and J ends, which lost 5 bases and 4 bases, there was a span of 14 bases. CDR3 sequence: CSAARDPSTEAFF. CDR3 nucleotides: TGCAGTGCTGCCCGGGACCCGTCCACTGAAGCTTTCTTT.

Comments on this clone: A read error may account for a junction end that differs from germline. The V and J genes are TRBV20-1 and TRBJ1-1; D is unclear. The CDR3 length is 15 residues. CDR1 is DFQATT, CDR2 SNEGSKA, per germline (reference sequence). CDR3 region: CIAPSPSAFSTEAFF. The CDR3 region has the DNA TGCATTGCTCCTAGCCCCTCCGCCTTCAGCACTGAAGCTTTCTTT.

The CDR3 DNA reads as TGTGCCAGCAGCCAATTTTACAAGATGAACACTGAAGCTTTCTTT. Its protein is CASSQFYKMNTEAFF. J is TRBJ1-1 and V is TRBV5-4; no firm D call. The V gene's germline CDR1 is SGHNT and CDR2 YYREEE (reference sequence). Trimming took off 4 bases at V and 0 bases at J, with 13 bases between the two ends. The CDR3 is 15 amino acids.

At least ten counts were recorded for this clone. The CDR3 DNA sequence: TGTGCTAGTGGTTTAAGGGACGGGGACGGGGAGCTGTTTTTT. Protein: CASGLRDGDGELFF. The chain is built from TRBV12-5 and TRBJ2-2, with D tentatively TRBD1 or TRBD2 (5 bases each). This CDR3 has 14 amino acids. The V gene's germline CDR1 is LGHNT and CDR2 FRNRAP. The V end lost 3 bases, the J end lost 7 bases, and 12 bases lay between the germline ends.

This clone is medium-sized within its sample. The chain joins TRBV28 to TRBJ2-3; no firm D call. Germline CDR1 and CDR2: MDHEN and SYDVKM. The CDR3 consists of 14 residues. Trimming left V 5 bases short and J 1 base short, with 10 bases between. DNA of the CDR3: TGTGCCAGCAGTCCCGTTGGGGGCACAGATACGCAGTATTTT. Translated, it gives CASSPVGGTDTQYF.

This clone has just a few counts. The chain is built from TRBV6-1 and TRBJ2-7; 12 bases match TRBD2. The V gene end was trimmed by 6 bases and the J gene end by 4 bases; junction bases not matched to a gene: 7. Per germline, CDR1 MNHNS and CDR2 SASEGT. There are 15 residues in the CDR3. The CDR3 sequence is CASRPGLAGPYEQYF. CDR3 sequence (DNA): TGTGCCAGCAGGCCGGGACTAGCGGGTCCGTACGAGCAGTACTTC.

J is TRBJ1-2 and V is TRBV2; D gene ambiguous. Trimming stripped 3 bases from V and 9 bases from J, with 14 bases between. The CDR3 extends over 13 amino acids. Germline CDR1 SNHLY, CDR2 FYNNEI. As DNA, the CDR3 is TGTGCCAGCAGTGAGCGCGCACTGGAACGCTACACCTTC. Translating it yields CASSERALERYTF.

This clone was counted at least ten times. The rearrangement joins TRBV20-1 to TRBJ1-1; the D is unclear. Germline values: CDR1 DFQATT, CDR2 SNEGSKA (reference sequence). This CDR3 is built from 14 residues. V was pared by 6 bases and J by 1 base, with 15 bases between. Here the CDR3 DNA reads TGCAGTGCGTTTATTCCGGGGAGGAACACTGAAGCTTTCTTT. Protein sequence: CSAFIPGRNTEAFF.

This clone is labeled medium-sized. The chain uses TRBV11-2 and TRBJ1-2; 7 nucleotides agree with TRBD1. V shed 1 base and J 3 bases; nucleotides not matched to a gene: 2. Germline V gene lookup returns CDR1 SGHAT and CDR2 FQNNGV. The CDR3 loop spans 14 amino acids. The CDR3 bases are TGTGCCAGCAGCTTAGGGGACAGCCACTATGGCTACACCTTC. Its protein product is CASSLGDSHYGYTF. Drawing the rest from reference TRBV11-2 and TRBJ1-2, the complete variable domain is EAGVAQSPRYKIIEKRQSVAFWCNPISGHATLYWYQQILGQGPKLLIQFQNNGVVDDSQLPKDRFSAERLKGVDSTLKIQPAKLEDSAVYLCASSLGDSHYGYTFGSGTRLTVV.

This clone has at least ten counts. The V call is TRBV7-9, the J call TRBJ2-2, with D uncertain. The CDR3 is 14 amino acids. V lost 5 bases, J lost 1 base, and 8 bases lay in between. Germline V gene lookup returns CDR1 SEHNR and CDR2 FQNEAQ (reference sequence). CDR3 region: CASSVSRNTGELFF. The CDR3 coding sequence is TGTGCCAGCAGCGTATCTAGGAACACCGGGGAGCTGTTTTTT.